The rows below give T cell receptor beta chains drawn from one sample of a study of blood T cells in healthy people across ages. One entry per CDR3 protein, called by TCRdb with MiXCR from the 5' RACE reads. The sample has over 600,000 distinct CDR3 sequences; 40% to 50% are singletons. What was sequenced was blood. The receptors stem from an elderly man in good health. Each CDR3 is given with its conserved first and last residue. A D gene is named only where the DNA matches it firmly. Only some rows state a clone size, as once, few, many or a class for expanded clones.

clone_size j_call d_call v_call cdr3_length cdr3_nt cdr3_aa
few TRBJ1-4 TRBD1 TRBV4-2 19 TGTGCCAGCAGCCACCACCAAAACACCTTGGACAGGGGAAATGAAAAACTGTTTTTT CASSHHQNTLDRGNEKLFF
few TRBJ2-7 . TRBV30 12 TGTGCCTGGGCGACCGCAGGGGTCGAGCAGTACTTC CAWATAGVEQYF
. TRBJ2-7 TRBD1 TRBV20-1 13 TGCAGTGCCCCCGCCCAGGGGGCTTACGAGCAGTACTTC CSAPAQGAYEQYF
. TRBJ2-3 . TRBV7-4 24 TGTGCCAGCAGCTTAGTAGGGTGGGACAGGAGCGGACTAGCAGGACCTCGGGGCACAGATACGCAGTATTTT CASSLVGWDRSGLAGPRGTDTQYF
. TRBJ2-7 . TRBV20-1 15 TGCAGTGCTAGAGATCGATCACAGAGTGCCTACGAGCAGTACTTC CSARDRSQSAYEQYF
. TRBJ2-5 . TRBV5-5 13 TGTGCCAGCAGCCGTGCGATGGGGGAGACCCAGTACTTC CASSRAMGETQYF
. TRBJ2-2 . TRBV10-3 15 TGTGCCATCAGTGAGTCTGGAGCCGGGACCGGGGAGCTGTTTTTT CAISESGAGTGELFF
. TRBJ2-3 . TRBV7-3 15 TGTGCCAGCAGCAAAAGGGGGGTGGACACAGATACGCAGTATTTT CASSKRGVDTDTQYF
. TRBJ2-3 . TRBV13 12 TGTGCCAGCAGCTCCGTTCTAAATGGGCAGTATTTT CASSSVLNGQYF
. TRBJ2-5 . TRBV7-3 13 TGTGCCAGCAGCAAGCCTAGGGGAGAGACCCAGTACTTC CASSKPRGETQYF
. TRBJ2-7 . TRBV2 14 TGTGCCAGCAGTGAAGGGGTACATCCATACGAGCAGTACTTC CASSEGVHPYEQYF
. TRBJ2-2 . TRBV24-1 16 TGTGCCACCAGTGATTTGGCAGGGTGGAACACCGGGGAGCTGTTTTTT CATSDLAGWNTGELFF
few TRBJ2-1 . TRBV4-3 16 TGCGCCAGCAGCCATGACCTTGGGACCAGTTCTAATGAGCAGTTCTTC CASSHDLGTSSNEQFF
. TRBJ2-1 . TRBV4-2 12 TGTGCCAGCAGAGACTCTTTTAATGAGCAGTTCTTC CASRDSFNEQFF
. TRBJ1-2 TRBD1 TRBV12-5 14 TGTGCTAGTGGTGACCCGGGACAGGGCTATGGCTACACCTTC CASGDPGQGYGYTF
. TRBJ2-5 . TRBV10-3 15 TGTGCCTTCAGGCCAACGGACAGACAAGGAGAGACCCAGTACTTC CAFRPTDRQGETQYF
. TRBJ2-1 . TRBV6-2/TRBV6-3 16 TGTGCCAGCAGTTACTCGGCAGGGGTAACCTACAATGAGCAGTTCTTC CASSYSAGVTYNEQFF
few TRBJ2-5 . TRBV7-2 13 TGTGCCAGCAGCGAGTACGGGGACAATGAGCAGTACTTC CASSEYGDNEQYF
many TRBJ2-5 . TRBV5-1 14 TGTGCTAGCAGCTTAACAGGTGGTCAAGAGACCCAGTACTTC CASSLTGGQETQYF
. TRBJ1-1 . TRBV28 15 TGTGCCAGCACCACGACTCCGCGGCAGAACACTGAAGCTTTCTTT CASTTTPRQNTEAFF
. TRBJ2-3 . TRBV4-3 16 TGCGCCAGCAGCCAGGGGCTTGCCATAAGCACAGATACGCAGTATTTT CASSQGLAISTDTQYF
. TRBJ1-5 . TRBV6-1 13 TGTGCCAGCAGTGAAGCCAACGATCAGCCCCAGCATTTT CASSEANDQPQHF
once TRBJ2-5 . TRBV3-1 16 TGTGCCAGCAGACCATCCCCTAGCGAGGACCAAGAGACCCCGTACTTC CASRPSPSEDQETPYF
. TRBJ2-7 TRBD1 TRBV27 16 TGTGCCAGCAGTGCCACCGGGACAGGGGTAGTATACGAGCAGTACTTC CASSATGTGVVYEQYF
few TRBJ2-3 TRBD1 TRBV5-1 14 TGCGCCAGCAGCTCGCCAGGGGGTACAGATACGCAGTATTTT CASSSPGGTDTQYF
once TRBJ1-4 . TRBV20-1 16 TGCAGTGCTAGAGAGGCGACGGAGAGGACTAATGAAAAACTGTTTTTT CSAREATERTNEKLFF
. TRBJ2-5 TRBD2 TRBV20-1 12 TGCAGTGCTAGCGGGAGGAGGGAGACCCAGTACTTC CSASGRRETQYF
. TRBJ2-4 TRBD1 TRBV27 17 TGTGCCAGCCGCCGGGACAGGGTAGATCTAGCCAAAAACATTCAGTACTTC CASRRDRVDLAKNIQYF
few TRBJ2-3 . TRBV29-1 14 TGCAGCGTTGAGAGGGCCGTGGAGCCAGATACGCAGTATTTT CSVERAVEPDTQYF
. TRBJ2-5 . TRBV27 13 TGTGCCAACCAAGGCAGGATCCAAGAGACCCAGTACTTC CANQGRIQETQYF
few TRBJ2-5 . TRBV7-8 13 TGTGCCAGCAGCACACTGGAGGGAGAGACCCAGTACTTC CASSTLEGETQYF
. TRBJ2-2 . TRBV4-2 18 TGTGCCAGCAGCCAAGACCCCTCGCGTGGGACCAACACCGGGGAGCTGTTTTTT CASSQDPSRGTNTGELFF
. TRBJ2-5 TRBD2 TRBV20-1 15 TGCAGTGCTCCAATTAGCGGGAGGGCTGCAAAGACCCAGTACTTC CSAPISGRAAKTQYF
. TRBJ2-3 TRBD2 TRBV28 18 TGTGCCAGCAGTCTCCCCCTTGGGGCGGGAGTGGGCACAGATACGCAGTATTTT CASSLPLGAGVGTDTQYF
few TRBJ2-3 . TRBV4-3 16 TGCGCCAGCAGCCAAGAGGGGCAGCGGAGGACAGATACGCAGTATTTT CASSQEGQRRTDTQYF
many TRBJ2-7 . TRBV20-1 13 TGCAGTGCTAGAGCAGGGCAGGGCCACGAGCAGTACTTC CSARAGQGHEQYF
. TRBJ2-4 . TRBV20-1 14 TGCAGTGCCCACAATATTCTAGCCAAAAACATTCAGTACTTC CSAHNILAKNIQYF
. TRBJ2-1 . TRBV20-1 14 TGCAGTGCCCCCGGGGGAAGCTCCTACAATGAGCAGTTCTTC CSAPGGSSYNEQFF
. TRBJ2-1 . TRBV29-1 10 TGCAGCGCCGAGAAAAATGAGCAGTTCTTC CSAEKNEQFF
. TRBJ2-5 . TRBV14 14 TGTGCCAGCAGCCAAGCGGTTCTTTCTAATGAGCAGTACTTC CASSQAVLSNEQYF
. TRBJ2-1 . TRBV5-1 16 TGCGCCAGCAGCCTGGAAGGTACTTTCTCCTACAAGGAGCAGTTCTTC CASSLEGTFSYKEQFF
once TRBJ1-1 . TRBV7-9 16 TGTGCCAGCAGCTTAATCCCCATGGTCTCGAACACTGAAGCTTTCTTT CASSLIPMVSNTEAFF
. TRBJ1-2 . TRBV5-6 16 TGTGCCAGCAGCCCAGTCTCTTGGGGTAGCGACTATGGCTACACCTTC CASSPVSWGSDYGYTF
. TRBJ1-5 . TRBV3-1 13 TGTGCCAGCAGCCAGGGGGGGTGTCAGCCCCAGCATTTT CASSQGGCQPQHF
. TRBJ1-6 TRBD1 TRBV20-1 17 TGCAGTGCCAGAGCGGCCGGGACAGGGAAGAATAATTCACCCCTCCACTTT CSARAAGTGKNNSPLHF
. TRBJ2-7 . TRBV12-3/TRBV12-4 17 TGTGCCAGCAGTCTCTCCGCCCGGGACTGGCTAGGAAGCGAGCAGTACTTC CASSLSARDWLGSEQYF
. TRBJ2-1 TRBD1 TRBV4-3 16 TGCGCCAGCAGCCTTGCGGGACAGGGAATTTTGGGTGAGCAGTTCTTC CASSLAGQGILGEQFF
. TRBJ2-3 TRBD2 TRBV5-1 16 TGCGCCAGCAGCTTGGTTGCTAGCGGTAGTAAAGATACGCAGTATTTT CASSLVASGSKDTQYF
few TRBJ2-3 . TRBV5-6 15 TGTGCCAGCCTACAACTTAATGCACCGATAGATACGCAGTATTTT CASLQLNAPIDTQYF
. TRBJ2-1 TRBD2 TRBV3-1 14 TGTGCCAGCAGCCAACAGGGTAGCGGGAGTGAGCAGTTCTTC CASSQQGSGSEQFF
. TRBJ2-5 . TRBV20-1 14 TGCAGTGCTAACGACTTCCCAAACCAAGAGACCCAGTACTTC CSANDFPNQETQYF
. TRBJ1-5 . TRBV12-3/TRBV12-4 14 TGTGCCAGCAGTACACAGGGAGGCCATCAGCCCCAGCATTTT CASSTQGGHQPQHF
. TRBJ1-2 TRBD1 TRBV9 19 TGTGCCAGCAGCGTAGCTGGGAGGACAGGGGGCGTCGAGCGGTCGGGCTACACCTTC CASSVAGRTGGVERSGYTF
. TRBJ2-7 . TRBV20-1 15 TGCAGTGCTAGAGATACCGACCGATTCTCCTACGAGCAGTACTTC CSARDTDRFSYEQYF